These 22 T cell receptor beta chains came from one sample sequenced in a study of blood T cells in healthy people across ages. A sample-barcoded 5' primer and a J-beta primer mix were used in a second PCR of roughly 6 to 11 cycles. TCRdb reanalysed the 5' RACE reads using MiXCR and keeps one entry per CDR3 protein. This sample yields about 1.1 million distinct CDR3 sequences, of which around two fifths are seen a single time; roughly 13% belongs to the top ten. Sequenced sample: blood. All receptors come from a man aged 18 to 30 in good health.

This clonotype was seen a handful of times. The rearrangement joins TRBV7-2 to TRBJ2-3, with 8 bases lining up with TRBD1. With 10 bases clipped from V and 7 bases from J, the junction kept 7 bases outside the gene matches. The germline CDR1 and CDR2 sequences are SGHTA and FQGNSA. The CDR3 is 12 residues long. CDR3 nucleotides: TGTGCCACCGGGACAGGCTGGAATACGCAGTATTTT. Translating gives CATGTGWNTQYF.

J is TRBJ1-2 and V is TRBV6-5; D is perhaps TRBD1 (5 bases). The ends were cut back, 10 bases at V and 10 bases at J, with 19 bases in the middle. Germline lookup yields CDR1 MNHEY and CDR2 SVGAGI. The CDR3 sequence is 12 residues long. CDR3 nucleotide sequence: TGTGCCACCCTCGGCGGGACCAAAGACTACACCTTC. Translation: CATLGGTKDYTF.

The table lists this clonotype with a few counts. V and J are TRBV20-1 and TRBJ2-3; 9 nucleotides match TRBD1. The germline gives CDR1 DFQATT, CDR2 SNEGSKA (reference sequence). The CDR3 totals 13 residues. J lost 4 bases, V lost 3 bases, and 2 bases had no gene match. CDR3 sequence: CSASGQGPDTQYF. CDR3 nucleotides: TGCAGTGCTAGCGGACAGGGGCCAGATACGCAGTATTTT.

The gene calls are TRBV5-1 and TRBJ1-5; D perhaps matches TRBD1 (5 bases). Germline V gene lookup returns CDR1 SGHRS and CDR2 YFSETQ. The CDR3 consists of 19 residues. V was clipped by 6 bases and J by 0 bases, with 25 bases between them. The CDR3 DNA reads TGCGCCAGCACCTGGGGGTTGGAGTTCTCGTTCCCTAGCAATCAGCCCCAGCATTTT. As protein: CASTWGLEFSFPSNQPQHF.

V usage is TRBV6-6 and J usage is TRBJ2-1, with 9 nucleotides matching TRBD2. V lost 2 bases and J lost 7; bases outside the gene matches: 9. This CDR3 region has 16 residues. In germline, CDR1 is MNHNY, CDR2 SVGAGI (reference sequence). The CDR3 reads CASSYPKRGVRNEQFF. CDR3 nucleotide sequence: TGTGCCAGCAGTTACCCTAAGCGGGGGGTCAGAAATGAGCAGTTCTTC.

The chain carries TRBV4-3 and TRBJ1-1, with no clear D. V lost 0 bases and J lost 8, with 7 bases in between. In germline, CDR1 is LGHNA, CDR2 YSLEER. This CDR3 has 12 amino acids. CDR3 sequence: CASSQDLQEAFF. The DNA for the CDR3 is TGCGCCAGCAGCCAAGATTTACAGGAAGCTTTCTTT.

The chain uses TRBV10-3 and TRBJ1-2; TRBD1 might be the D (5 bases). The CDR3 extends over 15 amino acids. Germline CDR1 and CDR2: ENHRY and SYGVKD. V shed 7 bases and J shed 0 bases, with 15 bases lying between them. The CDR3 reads CAITLGDAANYGYTF. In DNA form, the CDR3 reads TGTGCCATCACCCTAGGGGACGCAGCTAACTATGGCTACACCTTC.

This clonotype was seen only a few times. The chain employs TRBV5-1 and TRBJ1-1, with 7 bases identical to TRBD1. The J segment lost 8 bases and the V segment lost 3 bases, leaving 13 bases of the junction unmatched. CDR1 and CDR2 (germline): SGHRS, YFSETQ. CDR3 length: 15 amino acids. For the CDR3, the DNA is TGCGCCAGCAGCTCATCCGGGACAGCCACGATAGAAGCTTTCTTT. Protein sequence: CASSSSGTATIEAFF.

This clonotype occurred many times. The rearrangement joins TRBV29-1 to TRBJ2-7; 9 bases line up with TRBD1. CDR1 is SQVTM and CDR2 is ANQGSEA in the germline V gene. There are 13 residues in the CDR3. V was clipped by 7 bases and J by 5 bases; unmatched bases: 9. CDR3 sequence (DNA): TGCAGCGCCGCTCGGGACAGGGTCAACGAGCAGTACTTC. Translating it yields CSAARDRVNEQYF.

The CDR3 DNA reads as TGCGCCAGCAGCTGGGCAGGAGACCATAGCGGCGAGCAGTACTTC. Its protein is CASSWAGDHSGEQYF. This sequence joins TRBV5-1 and TRBJ2-7, with TRBD2 as a possible D gene (6 bases). The CDR3 totals 15 residues. Per germline, CDR1 SGHRS and CDR2 YFSETQ. The germline V and J ends were trimmed by 3 bases and 6 bases, with 19 bases remaining between them.

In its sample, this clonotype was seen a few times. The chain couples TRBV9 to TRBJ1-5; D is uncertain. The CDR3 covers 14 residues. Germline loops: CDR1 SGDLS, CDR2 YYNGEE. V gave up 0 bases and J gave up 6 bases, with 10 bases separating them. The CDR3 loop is CASSVDGLGQPQHF. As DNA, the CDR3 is TGTGCCAGCAGCGTAGACGGGCTAGGTCAGCCCCAGCATTTT.

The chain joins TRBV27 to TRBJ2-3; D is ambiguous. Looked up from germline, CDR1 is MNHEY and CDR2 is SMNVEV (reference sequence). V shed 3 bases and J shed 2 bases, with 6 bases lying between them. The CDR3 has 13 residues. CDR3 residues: CASSFFPTDTQYF. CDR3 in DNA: TGTGCCAGCAGTTTCTTTCCCACAGATACGCAGTATTTT.

In nucleotides, the CDR3 is TGCGCCAGCAGCCAAGATTTCGGGGTACTTCAGCCCCAGCATTTT. Translation: CASSQDFGVLQPQHF. This chain connects TRBV4-1 to TRBJ1-5; D is uncertain. The germline gives CDR1 MGHRA, CDR2 YSYEKL. V gave up 0 bases and J gave up 6 bases, with 12 bases separating them. The CDR3 totals 15 residues.

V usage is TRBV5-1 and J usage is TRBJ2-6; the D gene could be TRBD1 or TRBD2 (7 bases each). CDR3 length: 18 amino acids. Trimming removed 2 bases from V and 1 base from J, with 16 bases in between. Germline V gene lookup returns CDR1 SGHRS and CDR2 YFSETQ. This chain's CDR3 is CASSLSAGGVSGANVLTF. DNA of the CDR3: TGCGCCAGCAGCTTATCTGCAGGGGGGGTTTCTGGGGCCAACGTCCTGACTTTC.

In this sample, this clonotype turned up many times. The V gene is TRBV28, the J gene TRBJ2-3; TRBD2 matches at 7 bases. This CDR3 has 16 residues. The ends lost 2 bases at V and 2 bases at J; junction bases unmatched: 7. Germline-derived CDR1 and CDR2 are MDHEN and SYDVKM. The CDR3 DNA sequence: TGTGCCAGCAGTTTAGGGCGGACTAGAACCACAGATACGCAGTATTTT. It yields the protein CASSLGRTRTTDTQYF.

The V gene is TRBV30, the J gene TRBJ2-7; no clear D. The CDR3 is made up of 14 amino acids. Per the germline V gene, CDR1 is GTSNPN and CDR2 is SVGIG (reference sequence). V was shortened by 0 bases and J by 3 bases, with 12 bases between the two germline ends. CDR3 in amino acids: CAWSVGLSGYEQYF. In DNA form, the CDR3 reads TGTGCCTGGAGTGTTGGGCTATCGGGCTACGAGCAGTACTTC. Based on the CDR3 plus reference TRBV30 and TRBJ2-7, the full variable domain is SQTIHQWPATLVQPVGSPLSLECTVEGTSNPNLYWYRQAAGRGLQLLFYSVGIGQISSEVPQNLSASRPQDRQFILSSKKLLLSDSGFYLCAWSVGLSGYEQYFGPGTRLTVT.

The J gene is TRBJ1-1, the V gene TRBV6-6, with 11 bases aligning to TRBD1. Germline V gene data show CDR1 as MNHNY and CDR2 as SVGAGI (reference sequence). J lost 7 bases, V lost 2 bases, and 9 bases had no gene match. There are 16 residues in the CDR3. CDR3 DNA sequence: TGTGCCAGCAGTTACGGGACAGGGGGTCTTGGTGGTGAAGCTTTCTTT. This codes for CASSYGTGGLGGEAFF.

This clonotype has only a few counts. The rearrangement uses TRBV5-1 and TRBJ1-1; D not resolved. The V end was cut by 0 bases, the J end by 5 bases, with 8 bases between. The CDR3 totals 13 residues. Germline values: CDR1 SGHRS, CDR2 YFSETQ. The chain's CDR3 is CASSLALSTEAFF. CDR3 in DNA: TGCGCCAGCAGCTTGGCTTTGAGTACTGAAGCTTTCTTT.

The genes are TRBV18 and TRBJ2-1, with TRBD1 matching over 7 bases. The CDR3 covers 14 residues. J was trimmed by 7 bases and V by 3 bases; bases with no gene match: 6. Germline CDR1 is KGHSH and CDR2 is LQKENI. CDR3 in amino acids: CASSPSGTVNEQFF. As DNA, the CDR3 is TGTGCCAGCTCACCCTCCGGGACAGTGAATGAGCAGTTCTTC.

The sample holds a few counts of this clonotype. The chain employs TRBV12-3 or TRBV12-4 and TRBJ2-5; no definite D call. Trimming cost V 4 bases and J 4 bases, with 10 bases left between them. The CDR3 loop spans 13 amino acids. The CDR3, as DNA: TGTGCCAGCAGTTCACCGCCGCTAGAGACCCAGTACTTC. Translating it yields CASSSPPLETQYF.

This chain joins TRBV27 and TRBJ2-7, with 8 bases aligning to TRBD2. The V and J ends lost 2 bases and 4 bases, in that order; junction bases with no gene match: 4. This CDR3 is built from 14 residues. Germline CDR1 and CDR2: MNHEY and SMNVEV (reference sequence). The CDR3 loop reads CASSLIAGIYEQYF. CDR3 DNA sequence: TGTGCCAGCAGTTTAATAGCGGGGATTTACGAGCAGTACTTC.

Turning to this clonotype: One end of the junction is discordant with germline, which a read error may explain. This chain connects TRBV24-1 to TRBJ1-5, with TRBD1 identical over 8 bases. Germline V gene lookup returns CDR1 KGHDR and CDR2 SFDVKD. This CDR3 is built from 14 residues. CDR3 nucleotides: TGTGCCACCAGTGATGGACAGGGCAATCAGTCCCAGCATTTT. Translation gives CATSDGQGNQSQHF.